The present T cell receptor (beta chain) was sequenced within a study of T cell clones after liver transplantation. Whole-study context: TCRbeta sequencing after a pre-transplant mixed lymphocyte reaction identified graft-donor-reactive clones, later tracked in post-transplant blood. Without induction therapy, subjects received standard immunosuppression until 12-24 months post-transplant.

Germline V lookup: CDR1 MNHNS, CDR2 SASEGT. The CDR3 contains 14 residues. Trimming shortened V by 5 bases and J by 7 bases, and 18 bases separated the two germline ends. Profiled with immunoSEQ multiplex PCR; TCRdb holds only in-frame clones, not every one. The profile shows 7,000 to 9,500 clones, around 73% of them singletons. The receptor's source is a human patient who received a liver transplant. Some T cells may be transferred from the graft donor. The sample was CD8+ T cells from blood, taken at the 22-month timepoint. This chain links TRBV6-1 with TRBJ2-7; tentative D call: TRBD2 (6 bases). CDR3 sequence (DNA): TGTGCCAGCAGTCCCCCGGGACTGGATGGAGAGCAGTACTTC. Residues: CASSPPGLDGEQYF.